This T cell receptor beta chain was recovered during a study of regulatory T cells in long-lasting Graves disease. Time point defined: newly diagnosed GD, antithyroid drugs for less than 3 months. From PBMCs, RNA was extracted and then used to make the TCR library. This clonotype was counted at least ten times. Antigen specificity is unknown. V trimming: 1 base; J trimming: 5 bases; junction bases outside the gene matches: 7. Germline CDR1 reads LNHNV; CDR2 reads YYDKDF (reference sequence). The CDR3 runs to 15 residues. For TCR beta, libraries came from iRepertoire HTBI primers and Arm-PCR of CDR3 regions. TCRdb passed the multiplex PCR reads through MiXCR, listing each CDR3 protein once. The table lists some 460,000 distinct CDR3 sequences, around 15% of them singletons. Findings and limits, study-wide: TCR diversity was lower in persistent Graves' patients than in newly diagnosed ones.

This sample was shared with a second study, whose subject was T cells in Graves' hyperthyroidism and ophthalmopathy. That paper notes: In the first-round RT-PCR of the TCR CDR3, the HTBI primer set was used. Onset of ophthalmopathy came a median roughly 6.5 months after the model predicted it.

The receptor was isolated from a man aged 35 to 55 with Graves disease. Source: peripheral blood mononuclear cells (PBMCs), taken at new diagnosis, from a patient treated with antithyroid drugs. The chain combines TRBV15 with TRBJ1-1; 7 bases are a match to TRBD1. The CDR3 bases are TGTGCCACCAGCAGAGTAAGGGGGCTGGTGACTGAAGCTTTCTTT. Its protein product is CATSRVRGLVTEAFF.